This T cell receptor beta chain was obtained from a study of OX40 agonist ivuxolimab in advanced cancers. Baseline, cycle 4 day 1, and cycle 7 day 1 were the blood sampling points. The method was immunoSEQ multiplex PCR; TCRdb's version includes in-frame clones alone and lacks a portion of them. The table records tens of thousands of clones, approximately 88% of them present only once. Per the germline V gene, CDR1 is MDHEN and CDR2 is SYDVKM. The CDR3 has 17 residues. V lost 3 bases, J lost 3 bases, and 18 bases lay in between. The sample was CD4+ or CD8+ T cells sorted from blood, taken in a trial of the OX40 agonist ivuxolimab. The genes are TRBV28 and TRBJ1-5; D is uncertain. The sequence derives from an adult with an advanced solid tumor such as melanoma, head and neck, liver or kidney cancer. Here the CDR3 reads CASSLALSKRDNQPQHF. As DNA, the CDR3 is TGTGCCAGCAGTTTGGCGTTGAGCAAGCGGGACAATCAGCCCCAGCATTTT.